This T cell receptor beta chain was profiled in a study of cytomegalovirus exposure and HLA in healthy donors. Study outcomes and limitations: CMV antigen specificity was confirmed in vitro for a few CMV-associated chains. Productive rates of about 90% or about 30% were seen for most TCR beta V segments in an earlier analysis. Donor immune exposure was known only as CMV serostatus.

The junction had 7 bases not matched to a gene; V was cut back by 5 bases and J by 4 bases. Germline assignment: CDR1 SGHTA and CDR2 FQGNSA. The CDR3 totals 15 residues. The PCR was carried out with 60 Vbeta primers and 13 Jbeta primers. The protocol was immunoSEQ multiplex PCR, while the TCRdb copy is restricted to in-frame clones and leaves out a portion. The sample records roughly 95,000 clones, around 80% being singletons. This clone was detected only once. Its target is unknown. The V call is TRBV7-2, the J call TRBJ2-3, with TRBD2 matching 9 bases. The sequence came from a man between 25 and 39 years old in good health and CMV-seropositive. Sequences were obtained from PBMCs. In DNA form, the CDR3 reads TGTGCCAGCAGCCCTGGGGGACTAGCTGCAGATACGCAGTATTTT. Protein product: CASSPGGLAADTQYF.